Sequencing of this T cell receptor beta chain was carried out in a study of T cell responses to AZD1222 COVID-19 vaccine. General study results and limits: Spike-specific TCR breadth and depth rose after two AZD1222 doses.

Clones were sequenced by immunoSEQ multiplex PCR, and TCRdb holds only the in-frame ones, with some missing. The sample records about 150,000 clones, more than 85% being singletons. Details on this clone: What it binds is unknown.

Deletions cut 5 bases from V and 1 base from J, with 11 bases between. The CDR3 contains 14 residues. The germline CDR1 and CDR2 sequences are SNHLY and FYNNEI. The chain combines TRBV2 with TRBJ1-1, with D possibly TRBD1 on 6 matching bases. The source is an adult who received the AZD1222 COVID-19 vaccine. Sequenced material: peripheral blood, taken 28 days after the second AZD1222 dose. CDR3 amino acids: CASSKEQGNTEAFF. The CDR3 nucleotides read TGTGCCAGCAGTAAAGAACAGGGGAACACTGAAGCTTTCTTT.